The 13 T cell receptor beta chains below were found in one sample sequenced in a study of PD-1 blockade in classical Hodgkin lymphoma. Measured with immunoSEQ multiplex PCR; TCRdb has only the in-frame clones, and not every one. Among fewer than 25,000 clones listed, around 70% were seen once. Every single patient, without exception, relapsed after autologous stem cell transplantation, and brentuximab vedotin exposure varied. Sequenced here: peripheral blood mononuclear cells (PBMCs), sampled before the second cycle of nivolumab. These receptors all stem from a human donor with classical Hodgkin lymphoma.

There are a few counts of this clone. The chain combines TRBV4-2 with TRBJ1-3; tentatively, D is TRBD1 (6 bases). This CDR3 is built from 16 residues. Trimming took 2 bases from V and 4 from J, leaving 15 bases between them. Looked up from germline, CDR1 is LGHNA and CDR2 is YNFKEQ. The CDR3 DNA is TGTGCCAGCAGCCAACCCGGACAGACAACAGGAAACACCATATATTTT. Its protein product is CASSQPGQTTGNTIYF.

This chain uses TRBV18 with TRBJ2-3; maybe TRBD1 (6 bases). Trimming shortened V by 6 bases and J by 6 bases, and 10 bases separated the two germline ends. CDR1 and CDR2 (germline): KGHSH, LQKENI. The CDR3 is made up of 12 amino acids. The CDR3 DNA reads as TGTGCCAGCTCTAAACAGGGCGATACGCAGTATTTT. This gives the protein CASSKQGDTQYF.

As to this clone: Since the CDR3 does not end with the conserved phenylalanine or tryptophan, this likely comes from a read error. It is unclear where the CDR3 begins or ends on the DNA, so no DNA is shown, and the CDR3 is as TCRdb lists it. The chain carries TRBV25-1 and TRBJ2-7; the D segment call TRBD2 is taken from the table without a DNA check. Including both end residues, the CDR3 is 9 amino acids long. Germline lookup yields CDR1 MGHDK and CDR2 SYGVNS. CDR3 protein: CASKGGGVI.

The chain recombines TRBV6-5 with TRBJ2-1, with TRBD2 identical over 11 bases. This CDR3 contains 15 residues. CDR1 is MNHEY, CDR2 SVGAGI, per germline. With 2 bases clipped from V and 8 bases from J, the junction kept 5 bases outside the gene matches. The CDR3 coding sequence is TGTGCCAGCAGTTACGATAGCGGGAGGGCATATGAGCAGTTCTTC. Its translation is CASSYDSGRAYEQFF.

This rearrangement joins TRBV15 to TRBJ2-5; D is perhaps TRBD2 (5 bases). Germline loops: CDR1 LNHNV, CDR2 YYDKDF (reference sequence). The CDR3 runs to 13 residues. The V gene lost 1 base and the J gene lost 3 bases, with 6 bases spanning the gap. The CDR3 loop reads CATSRALEETQYF. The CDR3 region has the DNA TGTGCCACCAGCAGAGCACTAGAAGAGACCCAGTACTTC. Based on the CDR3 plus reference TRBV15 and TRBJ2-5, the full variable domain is DAMVIQNPRYQVTQFGKPVTLSCSQTLNHNVMYWYQQKSSQAPKLLFHYYDKDFNNEADTPDNFQSRRPNTSFCFLDIRSPGLGDTAMYLCATSRALEETQYFGPGTRLLVL.

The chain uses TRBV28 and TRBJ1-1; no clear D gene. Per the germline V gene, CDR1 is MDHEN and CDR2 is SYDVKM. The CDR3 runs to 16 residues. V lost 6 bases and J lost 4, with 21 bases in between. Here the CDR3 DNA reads TGTGCCAGCAGAAGTAGCGGTTCGGCCCCGGGCACTGAAGCTTTCTTT. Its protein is CASRSSGSAPGTEAFF. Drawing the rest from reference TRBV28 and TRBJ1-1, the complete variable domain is DVKVTQSSRYLVKRTGEKVFLECVQDMDHENMFWYRQDPGLGLRLIYFSYDVKMKEKGDIPEGYSVSREKKERFSLILESASTNQTSMYLCASRSSGSAPGTEAFFGQGTRLTVV.

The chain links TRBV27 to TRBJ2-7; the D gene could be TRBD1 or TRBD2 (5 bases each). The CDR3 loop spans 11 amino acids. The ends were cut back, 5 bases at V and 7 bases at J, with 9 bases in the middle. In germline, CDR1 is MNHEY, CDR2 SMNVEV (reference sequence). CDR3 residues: CASSGGWEQYF. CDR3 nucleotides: TGTGCCAGCAGTGGGGGTTGGGAGCAGTACTTC.

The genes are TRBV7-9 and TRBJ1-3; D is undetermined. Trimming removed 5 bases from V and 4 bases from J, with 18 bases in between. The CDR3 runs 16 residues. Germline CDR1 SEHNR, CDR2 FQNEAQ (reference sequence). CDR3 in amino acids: CASSGRIWQVGNTIYF. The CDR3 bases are TGTGCCAGCAGCGGGAGAATCTGGCAGGTCGGAAACACCATATATTTT.

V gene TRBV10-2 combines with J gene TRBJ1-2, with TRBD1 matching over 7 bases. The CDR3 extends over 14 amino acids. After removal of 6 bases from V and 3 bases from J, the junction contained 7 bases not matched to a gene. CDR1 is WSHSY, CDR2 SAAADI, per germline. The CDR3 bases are TGCGCCAGCAGGCCGGGACAGCAACACTATGGCTACACCTTC. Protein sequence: CASRPGQQHYGYTF.

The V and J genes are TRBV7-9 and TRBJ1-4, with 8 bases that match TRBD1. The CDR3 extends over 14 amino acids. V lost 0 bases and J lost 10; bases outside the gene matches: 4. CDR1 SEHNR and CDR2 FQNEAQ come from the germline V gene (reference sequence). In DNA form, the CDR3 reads TGTGCCAGCAGCTTAGCCGGACAGGGTGGAAAACTGTTTTTT. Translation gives CASSLAGQGGKLFF.

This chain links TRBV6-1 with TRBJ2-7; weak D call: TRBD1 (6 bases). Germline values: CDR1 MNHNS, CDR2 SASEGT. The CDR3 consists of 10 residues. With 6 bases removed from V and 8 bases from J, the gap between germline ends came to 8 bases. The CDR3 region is CASSDRQQYF. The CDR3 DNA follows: TGTGCCAGCAGCGACAGGCAGCAGTACTTC.

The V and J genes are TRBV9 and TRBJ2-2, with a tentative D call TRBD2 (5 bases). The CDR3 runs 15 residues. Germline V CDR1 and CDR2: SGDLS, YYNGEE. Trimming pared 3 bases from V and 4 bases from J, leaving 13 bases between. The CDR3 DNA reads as TGTGCCAGCAGCGCCGAAAGCGGTCCCACCGGGGAGCTGTTTTTT. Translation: CASSAESGPTGELFF.

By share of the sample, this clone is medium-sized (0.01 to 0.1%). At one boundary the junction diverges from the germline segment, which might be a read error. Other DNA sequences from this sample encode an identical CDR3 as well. The CDR3 region is CASSLMASGLVYEQYF. CDR3 DNA: TGTGCCAGCAGCTTGATGGCTAGCGGGCTCGTCTACGAGCAGTACTTC. The J gene is TRBJ2-7, the V gene TRBV23-1; 8 bases match TRBD2. TRBV23-1 has ORF status, its function being uncertain. The CDR3 contains 16 residues.